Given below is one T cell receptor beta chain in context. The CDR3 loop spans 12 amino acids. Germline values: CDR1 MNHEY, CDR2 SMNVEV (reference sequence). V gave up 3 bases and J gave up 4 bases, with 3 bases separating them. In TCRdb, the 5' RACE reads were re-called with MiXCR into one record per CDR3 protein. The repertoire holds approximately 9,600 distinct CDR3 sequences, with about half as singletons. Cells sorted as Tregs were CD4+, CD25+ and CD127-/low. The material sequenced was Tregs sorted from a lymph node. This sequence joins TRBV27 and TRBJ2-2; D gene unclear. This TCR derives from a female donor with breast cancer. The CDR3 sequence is CASSLSTGELFF. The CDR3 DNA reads TGTGCCAGCAGTTTGAGCACCGGGGAGCTGTTTTTT.